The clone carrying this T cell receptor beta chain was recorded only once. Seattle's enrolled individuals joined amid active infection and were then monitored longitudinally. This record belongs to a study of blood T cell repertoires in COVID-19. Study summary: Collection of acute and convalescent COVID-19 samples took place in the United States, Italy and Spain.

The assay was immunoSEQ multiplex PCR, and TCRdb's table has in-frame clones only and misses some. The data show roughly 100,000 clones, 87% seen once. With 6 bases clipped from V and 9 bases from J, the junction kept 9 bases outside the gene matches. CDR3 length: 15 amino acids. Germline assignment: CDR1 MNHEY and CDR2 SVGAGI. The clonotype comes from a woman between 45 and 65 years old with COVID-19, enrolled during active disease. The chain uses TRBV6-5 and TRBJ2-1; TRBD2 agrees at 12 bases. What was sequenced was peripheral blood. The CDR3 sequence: CASRPLAGGVGEQFF. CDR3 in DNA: TGTGCCAGCAGGCCACTAGCGGGGGGTGTAGGTGAGCAGTTCTTC.